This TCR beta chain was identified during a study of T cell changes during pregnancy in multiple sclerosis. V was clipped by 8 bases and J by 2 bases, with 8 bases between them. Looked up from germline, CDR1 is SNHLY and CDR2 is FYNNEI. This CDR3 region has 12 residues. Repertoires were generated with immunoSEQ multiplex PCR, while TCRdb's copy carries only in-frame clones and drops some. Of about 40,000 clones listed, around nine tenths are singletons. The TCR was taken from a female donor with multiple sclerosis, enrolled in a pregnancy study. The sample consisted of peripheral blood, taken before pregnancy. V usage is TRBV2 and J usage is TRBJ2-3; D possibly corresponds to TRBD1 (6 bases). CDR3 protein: CASRQATDTQYF. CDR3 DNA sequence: TGTGCCAGCCGACAGGCCACAGATACGCAGTATTTT.